What follows are 12 T cell receptor beta chains derived from one specimen sequenced in a study of blood T cell repertoires in COVID-19. Using immunoSEQ multiplex PCR, the repertoire was profiled, and TCRdb retains in-frame clones only, with some absent. The data contain approximately 70,000 clones, 80% to 90% of them singletons. Sequencing input: peripheral blood. The source of these receptors is a man aged 70-80 years with active or convalescent COVID-19.

The chain combines TRBV12-5 with TRBJ1-1; 8 bases line up with TRBD1. With 5 bases clipped from V and 1 base from J, the junction kept 0 bases outside the gene matches. The CDR3 is made up of 13 amino acids. Per the germline V gene, CDR1 is LGHNT and CDR2 is FRNRAP. The CDR3 reads CASGGQGNTEAFF. DNA of the CDR3: TGTGCTAGTGGTGGACAGGGGAACACTGAAGCTTTCTTT.

CDR3 sequence: CASSLAGQGSNEQFF. CDR3 nucleotide sequence: TGCGCCAGCAGCTTGGCGGGACAGGGTTCAAATGAGCAGTTCTTC. The chain links TRBV5-1 to TRBJ2-1; 9 positions match TRBD1. This CDR3 contains 15 residues. Unmatched junction bases numbered 5, after V lost 0 bases and J lost 7 bases. Germline CDR1 SGHRS, CDR2 YFSETQ.

The V gene is TRBV7-9, the J gene TRBJ2-7; perhaps TRBD2 as D (5 bases). This CDR3 comprises 14 residues. The V gene lost 4 bases and the J gene lost 2 bases, with 12 bases spanning the gap. Germline V gene data show CDR1 as SEHNR and CDR2 as FQNEAQ (reference sequence). The CDR3 loop reads CASSSRTSPYEQYF. The DNA for the CDR3 is TGTGCCAGCAGCTCGCGGACTTCCCCCTACGAGCAGTACTTC.

This rearrangement joins TRBV7-3 to TRBJ1-1; D call uncertain. Trimming stripped 3 bases from V and 7 bases from J, with 12 bases between. The CDR3 loop spans 13 amino acids. Germline V gene sequence: CDR1 SGHTA, CDR2 FQGTGA. This CDR3 is CASSFNQAFEAFF. CDR3 DNA: TGTGCCAGCAGCTTCAACCAGGCTTTTGAAGCTTTCTTT.

CDR3 DNA sequence: TGTGCCAGTAGTGCCGGGACAGAATACAATGAGCAGTTCTTC. Protein product: CASSAGTEYNEQFF. The V call is TRBV19, the J call TRBJ2-1, with 7 nucleotides matching TRBD1. This CDR3 comprises 14 residues. Trimming took 5 bases from V and 4 from J; bases not matched to a gene: 5. Germline assignment: CDR1 LNHDA and CDR2 SQIVND (reference sequence).

The chain is built from TRBV27 and TRBJ1-2; possible D gene TRBD1, 5 bases. The CDR3 is made up of 14 amino acids. Trimming left V 5 bases short and J 2 bases short, with 12 bases between. Germline CDR1 is MNHEY and CDR2 is SMNVEV (reference sequence). For the CDR3, the DNA is TGTGCCAGCAGTCCGGCAGGGATAAACTATGGCTACACCTTC. Its protein is CASSPAGINYGYTF.

This clone is a singleton in its sample. CDR3 sequence: CASSLVQGKGVTEAFF. The CDR3 DNA sequence: TGTGCCAGCAGCTTAGTTCAGGGTAAGGGGGTCACTGAAGCTTTCTTT. The chain couples TRBV7-9 to TRBJ1-1; the D gene is possibly TRBD1 (6 bases). CDR3 length: 16 amino acids. Trimming cost V 1 base and J 4 bases, with 16 bases left between them. CDR1 is SEHNR, CDR2 FQNEAQ, per germline (reference sequence).

CDR3 sequence reads: CASSEGRGVRTEAFF. The CDR3 nucleotides read TGTGCCAGCAGTGAAGGTCGGGGGGTACGGACTGAAGCTTTCTTT. The J gene is TRBJ1-1, the V gene TRBV2; a weak D match, TRBD1 (5 bases). V lost 1 base to trimming and J lost 5 bases, with 14 bases between them. Germline CDR1 reads SNHLY; CDR2 reads FYNNEI. This CDR3 comprises 15 residues.

V and J are TRBV28 and TRBJ1-2; perhaps TRBD1 as D (5 bases). Looked up from germline, CDR1 is MDHEN and CDR2 is SYDVKM. With 3 bases removed from V and 7 bases from J, the gap between germline ends came to 12 bases. The CDR3 extends over 13 amino acids. The CDR3 reads CASSLTLRGGYTF. The CDR3 nucleotides read TGTGCCAGCAGTTTGACCCTTAGGGGTGGCTACACCTTC.

This chain links TRBV6-2 or TRBV6-3 with TRBJ2-6, with 9 bases matching TRBD2. CDR1 and CDR2 from the germline V gene are MNHEY and SVGEGT. This CDR3 comprises 20 residues. V was clipped by 0 bases and J by 2 bases; unmatched bases: 11. The CDR3 reads CASSYSFGIAGDAGANVLTF. The CDR3 coding sequence is TGTGCCAGCAGTTACTCTTTCGGAATAGCGGGAGACGCTGGGGCCAACGTCCTGACTTTC.

The chain combines TRBV28 with TRBJ1-1; 7 positions agree with TRBD1. J lost 4 bases, V lost 10 bases, and 9 bases had no gene match. The CDR3 totals 13 residues. The germline gives CDR1 MDHEN, CDR2 SYDVKM. DNA for the CDR3: TGTGCCATCGAAACAGGGGTAGGCACTGAAGCTTTCTTT. As protein: CAIETGVGTEAFF.

This sequence joins TRBV9 and TRBJ2-2; no definite D call. This CDR3 is 15 amino acids long. Trimming stripped 0 bases from V and 8 bases from J, with 14 bases between. Germline V gene data show CDR1 as SGDLS and CDR2 as YYNGEE. CDR3 nucleotides: TGTGCCAGCAGCGTAGCCACCGTTGGCCCTGGGGAGCTGTTTTTT. It yields the protein CASSVATVGPGELFF.